The source of this T cell receptor (beta chain) is a study of blood T cell repertoires in COVID-19. About the study: Material from acute and convalescent COVID-19 was sourced from the United States, Italy and Spain. The analysed material was cDNA or gDNA that came from T cells, B-cell-depleted T cells, or PBMCs.

Authors' processing steps: The assay estimated nucleated cells by amplifying reference gene primers. Clones were sequenced by immunoSEQ multiplex PCR, and TCRdb holds only the in-frame ones, with some missing. V, J and clone size are those of that table, while D and trimming were read from the DNA. The data hold 45,000 to 55,000 clones, with roughly 91% observed a single time. V lost 9 bases and J lost 1; bases outside the gene matches: 6. There are 13 residues in the CDR3. The chain joins TRBV12-3 or TRBV12-4 to TRBJ2-7; TRBD1 aligns across 7 bases. This sequence was found in a man between 50 and 59 years old with active COVID-19. The sample was peripheral blood. The CDR3, as DNA: TGTGCCAGTCGGAGACAGGGATCCTACGAGCAGTACTTC. It specifies CASRRQGSYEQYF.